Listed below are T cell receptor beta chains from one sample, sequenced in a study of T cells in Graves' hyperthyroidism and ophthalmopathy. TCRdb re-derived calls from the multiplex PCR reads in MiXCR, one entry per CDR3 protein. The table lists under 450,000 distinct CDR3 sequences, approximately 15% of them singletons. Material: blood. The receptors derive from a woman aged 18-29 years with Graves' hyperthyroidism. The CDR3 runs from the conserved cysteine through the conserved F or W. D genes are given only for firm matches. Not every row has a clone size; where given, it reads once, few, many or a size class.

abundance | j_gene | v_gene | d_gene | CDR3nt | CDR3aa
many | TRBJ2-1 | TRBV7-9 | TRBD2 | TGTGCCCTACCGGCTAGCGGGAGATTCGGCGGAGTGATTGAGCAGTTCTTC | CALPASGRFGGVIEQFF
NA | TRBJ2-1 | TRBV12-3/TRBV12-4 | TRBD2 | TGTGCCAGCAGTTTAAGCCGGACTAGCGGGGGGGATGAGCAGTTCTTC | CASSLSRTSGGDEQFF
NA | TRBJ2-1 | TRBV7-3 | TRBD2 | TGTGCCAGCAGCCAATCCTCCGGACTAGCGGGGGACAATGAGCAGTTCTTC | CASSQSSGLAGDNEQFF
many | TRBJ1-5 | TRBV5-5 | TRBD1 | TGTGCCAGCAGCGAACAGGGGGATAGCAATCAGCCCCAGCATTTT | CASSEQGDSNQPQHF
many | TRBJ1-5 | TRBV19 | TRBD1 | TGTGCCAGTAGCGGTCAGGGGGCACTTCAGCCCCAGCATTTT | CASSGQGALQPQHF
few | TRBJ1-2 | TRBV19 | NA | TGTGCCAGTAGTTCTCCCCGCCTACTCCTCTATGGCTACACCTTC | CASSSPRLLLYGYTF
few | TRBJ1-2 | TRBV6-2/TRBV6-3 | NA | TGTGCCAGCAGTTACTCGAGTTCACGGAACTATGGCTACACCTTC | CASSYSSSRNYGYTF
many | TRBJ2-3 | TRBV20-1 | NA | TGCAGTGCCCCGAGGGATGGTACAGATACGCAGTATTTT | CSAPRDGTDTQYF
NA | TRBJ2-2 | TRBV20-1 | NA | TGCAGTGCTAGAGTGGGGGCGGCCGGGGAGCTGTTTTTT | CSARVGAAGELFF
many | TRBJ1-5 | TRBV24-1 | NA | TGTGCCACGGCTGAGGGCGGAGGGGGTGGAGTCCAGCCCCAGCATTTT | CATAEGGGGGVQPQHF
many | TRBJ2-7 | TRBV15 | TRBD1 | TGTGCCACCAGCACCGGGACAGGGTACGAGCAGTACTTC | CATSTGTGYEQYF
many | TRBJ2-3 | TRBV24-1 | NA | TGTGCCACCAGGGACCCGCACACAGATACGCAGTATTTT | CATRDPHTDTQYF
many | TRBJ1-4 | TRBV20-1 | NA | TGCAGTGCCTCCTCACCCGGGACGGCGAATGAAAAACTGTTTTTT | CSASSPGTANEKLFF
few | TRBJ2-6 | TRBV4-1 | TRBD2 | TGCGCCAGCAGCCGACGCTACATAGAAGCGGGAGGGATCTCTGGGGCCAACGTCCTGACTTTC | CASSRRYIEAGGISGANVLTF
NA | TRBJ2-3 | TRBV4-1 | NA | TGCGCCAGCAGCCAAGAAGTGACAGCGGATACGCAGTATTTT | CASSQEVTADTQYF
many | TRBJ1-1 | TRBV6-2/TRBV6-3 | NA | TGTGCCAGCAGTCCTGAGACAGTAGGAAACACTGAAGCTTTCTTT | CASSPETVGNTEAFF
NA | TRBJ1-2 | TRBV3-1 | NA | TGTGCCAGCAACCAAGGAAGTACAGGTTATGGCTACACCTTC | CASNQGSTGYGYTF
many | TRBJ2-7 | TRBV11-2 | TRBD1 | TGTGCCAGCAGCTTAGCCCGGGGACAGCGCTACGAGCAGTACTTC | CASSLARGQRYEQYF
NA | TRBJ2-1 | TRBV27 | TRBD2 | TGTGCCAGCGCCCGGGGGGTAGCTTACTTTATACTGGTTGGTGAGCAGTTCTTC | CASARGVAYFILVGEQFF
many | TRBJ2-1 | TRBV5-1 | NA | TGCGCCAGCAGCTTGAGACACAGGGAAGTACGCAATGAGCAGTTCTTC | CASSLRHREVRNEQFF
many | TRBJ2-3 | TRBV3-1 | TRBD2 | TGTGCCAGCAGCCATGGACTAGCGGGGGGCACAGATACGCAGTATTTT | CASSHGLAGGTDTQYF
many | TRBJ2-1 | TRBV28 | NA | TGTGCCAGCAGTATCCGGCTTTGGGCAACTGTCTACAATGAGCAGTTCTTC | CASSIRLWATVYNEQFF
many | TRBJ2-7 | TRBV13 | NA | TGTGCCAGCAGCTTAGTAAGCCAGACAGCCTACGAGCAGTACTTC | CASSLVSQTAYEQYF
many | TRBJ2-7 | TRBV2 | NA | TGTGCCAGCAGCGCGGTGAGAGCGGACACCTACGAGCAGTACTTC | CASSAVRADTYEQYF
many | TRBJ1-5 | TRBV6-1 | NA | TGTGCCAGCCTAGGGCTGAGGAGTAGCAATCAGCCCCAGCATTTT | CASLGLRSSNQPQHF
many | TRBJ1-5 | TRBV24-1 | NA | TGTGCCACTCAGGGTATTCGGAATCAGCCCCAGCATTTT | CATQGIRNQPQHF
many | TRBJ1-2 | TRBV28 | NA | TGTGCCAGCAGAGTACCCAAGCCCCCGGGATATGGCTACACCTTC | CASRVPKPPGYGYTF
NA | TRBJ1-2 | TRBV12-5 | NA | TGTGCTAGTGGTTTGGGTACGCCAGGGAGCTACACCTTC | CASGLGTPGSYTF
many | TRBJ2-3 | TRBV7-8 | NA | TGTGCCAGCAGCCCCCGCCCCGATCGACAGTTTGGGGATACGCAGTATTTT | CASSPRPDRQFGDTQYF
once | TRBJ1-6 | TRBV2 | NA | TGTGCCAGCAACGCCGGGACCTGGAATTCACCCCTCCACTTT | CASNAGTWNSPLHF
few | TRBJ2-6 | TRBV28 | NA | TGTGCCAGCACCCCGCGGTGGAGCTCTGGGGCCAACGTCCTGACTTTC | CASTPRWSSGANVLTF
NA | TRBJ2-3 | TRBV12-5 | TRBD2 | TGTGCTAGTGGTTTGGGACTAGCGGGAAGGATGGATACGCAGTATTTT | CASGLGLAGRMDTQYF
many | TRBJ1-2 | TRBV7-8 | NA | TGTGCCAGCAGCTTAGCGAGAAACAGGCCGAGCTATGGCTACACCTTC | CASSLARNRPSYGYTF
many | TRBJ1-5 | TRBV2 | TRBD1 | TGTGCCAGCAGTGACTGGACAGGGGGCCAGCCCCAGCATTTT | CASSDWTGGQPQHF
many | TRBJ2-7 | TRBV5-1 | NA | TGCGCCAGCAGCCCCCACGGAGGGCCCTACTACGAGCAGTACTTC | CASSPHGGPYYEQYF
few | TRBJ1-3 | TRBV6-1 | NA | TGTGCCAGCAGAAAGAGGGCCAGCTCTGGAAACACCATATATTTT | CASRKRASSGNTIYF
NA | TRBJ2-1 | TRBV11-3 | NA | TGTGCCAGCAGCGCGAATTCCGGGGACGAGCAGTTCTTC | CASSANSGDEQFF
few | TRBJ1-1 | TRBV20-1 | NA | TGCAGTGCTAGAGACACAAGGAGGAACACTGAAGCTTTCTTT | CSARDTRRNTEAFF
many | TRBJ2-1 | TRBV27 | NA | TGTGCCAGCAGTTTATGGTTCGGCGGGGGCCTGAGACACAATGAGCAGTTCTTC | CASSLWFGGGLRHNEQFF
many | TRBJ2-5 | TRBV3-1 | TRBD2 | TGTGCCAGCAGCCAAGACGCGGGGGGGGGAAAGACCCAGTACTTC | CASSQDAGGGKTQYF
many | TRBJ2-3 | TRBV20-1 | TRBD2 | TGCAGTGCATCCAGTCTTAGCGGGAAGACACCAGATACGCAGTATTTT | CSASSLSGKTPDTQYF
few | TRBJ1-5 | TRBV27 | NA | TGTGCCAGCAGATCAGGGGAAGAATATCAGCCCCAGCATTTT | CASRSGEEYQPQHF
many | TRBJ2-7 | TRBV9 | NA | TGTGCCAGCAGCGCGTTCGTAAATCCCAGGGACGAGCAGTACTTC | CASSAFVNPRDEQYF
NA | TRBJ2-3 | TRBV6-5 | TRBD2 | TGTGCCAGCAGTTACTCGATGTTCCGGGACTACCTCTCTACTAGCACAGATACGCAGTATTTT | CASSYSMFRDYLSTSTDTQYF
few | TRBJ2-3 | TRBV7-7 | NA | TGTGCTAGCAGCTTGGACGTGAGCACAGATACGCAGTATTTT | CASSLDVSTDTQYF
many | TRBJ2-7 | TRBV6-1 | NA | TGTGCCAGCAGTTATAGAACCGACTACGAGCAGTACTTC | CASSYRTDYEQYF
many | TRBJ2-7 | TRBV6-5 | NA | TGTGCCAGCAGTTACTCGTACAGGTCCTCCTACGAGCAGTACTTC | CASSYSYRSSYEQYF
many | TRBJ1-1 | TRBV5-6 | NA | TGTGCCAGCAGCTTGAGCGAGCGGGCAGGGGCTGCGAACACTGAAGCTTTCTTT | CASSLSERAGAANTEAFF
NA | TRBJ2-1 | TRBV27 | NA | TGTGCCAGCAGTAAAGGGCCTAATGAGCAGTTCTTC | CASSKGPNEQFF
many | TRBJ1-5 | TRBV7-8 | NA | TGTGCCAGCAGCTTGGAGGGGGTGTCTTATCAGCCCCAGCATTTT | CASSLEGVSYQPQHF